Following are 31 T cell receptor beta chains from one sample sequenced in a study of CD8 T cells in ankylosing spondylitis (dated by TCRdb to 2017 to 2019). The receptor library was made with 5' RACE. Sequencing used an Illumina HiSeq 2500. Using fastp trimming at Q25 and MiXCR clonotype assembly, TCRdb reanalyzed the public sequencing data and kept in-frame beta chains. Under each unique CDR3 protein, matching rows form one entry showing the most common genes and DNA. The sample profile shows about 150,000 distinct CDR3 sequences; under 35% of them were found once. Jointly, the top ten make up 5.5% to 7.5% of the sample. Material: synovial fluid, either unsorted or a sorted T cell fraction (not recorded which). These receptor sequences come from a male donor with ankylosing spondylitis.

This clonotype was recorded a few times. The V gene is TRBV20-1, the J gene TRBJ1-2, with TRBD1 as a possible D gene (5 bases). Germline CDR1 and CDR2: DFQATT and SNEGSKA (reference sequence). The germline V and J ends were trimmed by 2 bases and 6 bases, with 16 bases remaining between them. CDR3 length: 14 residues. The CDR3 nucleotides read TGCAGTGCTAGAAAGACATTTTTGGGGGATGGCTACACCTTC. Its translation is CSARKTFLGDGYTF.

This clonotype was recorded once. This chain uses TRBV5-1 with TRBJ2-7; 10 nucleotides align to TRBD2. V was clipped by 3 bases and J by 3 bases; unmatched bases: 3. This CDR3 is built from 14 residues. Germline assignment: CDR1 SGHRS and CDR2 YFSETQ. In nucleotides, the CDR3 is TGCGCCAGCAGCTCACTAGCGGGGCGCTACGAGCAGTACTTC. It yields the protein CASSSLAGRYEQYF.

This clonotype was counted only a few times. V gene TRBV24-1 combines with J gene TRBJ2-7, with D unclear. CDR3 length: 12 residues. CDR1 is KGHDR, CDR2 SFDVKD, per germline. The germline V and J ends were trimmed by 7 bases and 0 bases, with 6 bases remaining between them. The CDR3 reads CATSGGSYEQYF. The CDR3 nucleotides read TGTGCCACCAGCGGCGGCTCCTACGAGCAGTACTTC.

This clonotype was detected many times. The chain carries TRBV12-3 or TRBV12-4 and TRBJ2-1; possibly TRBD2 for D (7 bases). V lost 7 bases and J lost 4, with 17 bases in between. The CDR3 has 15 amino acids. CDR3: CASTQGEGGYNEQFF. The CDR3 DNA reads as TGTGCCAGCACCCAAGGGGAGGGGGGGTACAATGAGCAGTTCTTC.

The rearrangement uses TRBV3-1 and TRBJ2-4; either TRBD1 or TRBD2 may fit D (5 bases each). Per germline, CDR1 LGHDT and CDR2 YNNKEL (reference sequence). Trimming pared 1 base from V and 6 bases from J, leaving 13 bases between. The CDR3 extends over 15 amino acids. CDR3 residues: CASSQATGRGNIQYF. As DNA, the CDR3 is TGTGCCAGCAGCCAAGCTACAGGCCGGGGAAACATTCAGTACTTC. The full variable domain, with the rest looked up from reference TRBV3-1 and TRBJ2-4, is DTAVSQTPKYLVTQMGNDKSIKCEQNLGHDTMYWYKQDSKKFLKIMFSYNNKELIINETVPNRFSPKSPDKAHLNLHINSLELGDSAVYFCASSQATGRGNIQYFGAGTRLSVL.

This clonotype was detected ten times or more. The chain uses TRBV7-9 and TRBJ1-6; 7 nucleotides align to TRBD1. The trim removed 6 bases at V and 11 bases at J, leaving 10 bases unmatched. The germline gives CDR1 SEHNR, CDR2 FQNEAQ (reference sequence). The CDR3 has 14 amino acids. CDR3 amino acids: CASSGGQGDPPLHF. The CDR3 DNA is TGTGCCAGCAGTGGGGGGCAGGGGGATCCACCCCTCCACTTT.

CDR3 loop: CSVMTGGAGEQYF. The DNA of the CDR3 is TGCAGTGTAATGACAGGCGGGGCAGGAGAGCAGTACTTC. This chain joins TRBV20-1 and TRBJ2-7; D is possibly TRBD1 or TRBD2 (6 bases each). Germline V gene lookup returns CDR1 DFQATT and CDR2 SNEGSKA (reference sequence). The CDR3 consists of 13 residues. Between the trimmed V and J ends, which lost 7 bases and 7 bases, there was a span of 20 bases.

This clonotype was observed at least ten times. The chain has TRBV12-3 or TRBV12-4 and TRBJ2-2, with TRBD1 identical over 8 bases. Trimming took 8 bases from V and 4 from J; bases not matched to a gene: 3. The CDR3 totals 13 residues. Here the CDR3 reads CASGDRITGELFF. The CDR3 DNA is TGTGCCAGCGGGGACAGGATCACCGGGGAGCTGTTTTTT.

The chain has TRBV7-6 and TRBJ2-1, with no clear D. V gave up 1 base and J gave up 0 bases, with 13 bases separating them. The germline V gene encodes CDR1 SGHVS and CDR2 FNYEAQ. The CDR3 covers 17 residues. The CDR3 reads CASSLVTRPSSYNEQFF. The CDR3 nucleotides are TGTGCCAGCAGCTTAGTTACGCGGCCCAGCTCCTACAATGAGCAGTTCTTC.

The chain joins TRBV20-1 to TRBJ1-1; TRBD1 agrees at 7 bases. The germline V gene has CDR1 DFQATT and CDR2 SNEGSKA (reference sequence). CDR3 size: 12 residues. The junction had 4 bases not matched to a gene; V was cut back by 5 bases and J by 4 bases. The CDR3 region has the DNA TGCAGTGCTTATCAGGGGGTCACTGAAGCTTTCTTT. Its protein product is CSAYQGVTEAFF.

In DNA form, the CDR3 reads TGTGCCAGCAGTTTCAGGGAACAGCCCCAGCATTTT. The encoded protein is CASSFREQPQHF. The chain carries TRBV12-3 or TRBV12-4 and TRBJ1-5; a weak D match, TRBD1 (5 bases). V shed 3 bases and J shed 7 bases, with 7 bases lying between them. This CDR3 is 12 amino acids long.

The V call is TRBV12-3 or TRBV12-4, the J call TRBJ2-1; TRBD1 is a possible D gene (8 bases). The CDR3 is 13 amino acids. V was clipped by 6 bases and J by 9 bases, with 15 bases between them. The CDR3 bases are TGTGCCAGCAGAAAAACAGGGGGGGGTGAGCAGTTCTTC. It codes for CASRKTGGGEQFF.

This clonotype has a handful of counts. The genes are TRBV12-3 or TRBV12-4 and TRBJ2-5; D might be TRBD1 or TRBD2, each matching 7 bases. V gave up 10 bases and J gave up 4 bases, with 22 bases separating them. The CDR3 loop spans 15 amino acids. The CDR3 nucleotides read TGTGCCACCAGGGGGGGGGGAGTCGGTGGAGAGACCCAGTACTTC. This translates into CATRGGGVGGETQYF.

The chain couples TRBV27 to TRBJ1-4, with unresolved D. Between the trimmed V and J ends, which lost 5 bases and 1 base, there was a span of 11 bases. Germline values: CDR1 MNHEY, CDR2 SMNVEV (reference sequence). CDR3 length: 15 residues. The CDR3 sequence is CASSPQQKTNEKLFF. The DNA for the CDR3 is TGTGCCAGCAGTCCCCAACAGAAAACTAATGAAAAACTGTTTTTT.

CDR3 sequence (DNA): TGTGCCAGCAGCCAGGGGGGGTTTGAGTTCTTC. Residues: CASSQGGFEFF. The chain carries TRBV6-6 and TRBJ2-1; possibly TRBD1 or TRBD2 for D (7 bases each). Per germline, CDR1 MNHNY and CDR2 SVGAGI (reference sequence). This CDR3 is 11 amino acids long. Trimming took off 6 bases at V and 14 bases at J, with 14 bases between the two ends.

The chain recombines TRBV10-3 with TRBJ1-1; D remains unclear. V was pared by 1 base and J by 5 bases, with 8 bases between. CDR1 is ENHRY, CDR2 SYGVKD, per germline. The CDR3 totals 13 residues. The CDR3 DNA sequence: TGTGCCATCAGTGAGTTTGGGAGGACTGAAGCTTTCTTT. Translating gives CAISEFGRTEAFF.

The CDR3 is CASSLAEGIPYNEQFF. The DNA of the CDR3 is TGTGCCAGCAGCTTAGCAGAGGGGATTCCTTACAATGAGCAGTTCTTC. The rearrangement uses TRBV7-2 and TRBJ2-1, with D perhaps assigned TRBD1 or TRBD2 (5 bases each). Germline V gene data show CDR1 as SGHTA and CDR2 as FQGNSA. The CDR3 covers 16 residues. The V and J ends lost 0 bases and 4 bases respectively, with 13 bases between them.

The chain has TRBV29-1 and TRBJ2-3; D is unresolved. Per germline, CDR1 SQVTM and CDR2 ANQGSEA. The CDR3 extends over 12 amino acids. The V end was cut by 7 bases, the J end by 3 bases, with 11 bases between. The CDR3 loop is CSGTLGTDTQYF. DNA for the CDR3: TGCAGCGGCACCCTAGGGACAGATACGCAGTATTTT.

This clonotype was observed at least ten times. This chain links TRBV7-9 with TRBJ2-5, with D hard to call. This CDR3 is built from 12 residues. V shed 0 bases and J shed 5 bases, with 4 bases lying between them. Germline V gene data show CDR1 as SEHNR and CDR2 as FQNEAQ (reference sequence). In DNA form, the CDR3 reads TGTGCCAGCAGCTTAGCTATGGAGACCCAGTACTTC. It is translated as CASSLAMETQYF.

This clonotype was recorded many times. The V and J genes are TRBV7-2 and TRBJ2-2; 11 bases fit TRBD1. The CDR3 has 16 residues. V lost 6 bases, J lost 4 bases, and 7 bases stayed unmatched. CDR1 is SGHTA, CDR2 FQGNSA, per germline. CDR3 coding DNA: TGTGCCAGCAGGGTAACCGGGACAGGGGGCACCGGGGAGCTGTTTTTT. Protein product: CASRVTGTGGTGELFF.

This sequence joins TRBV29-1 and TRBJ1-5; 10 nucleotides match TRBD1. Germline values: CDR1 SQVTM, CDR2 ANQGSEA. V dropped 6 bases and J dropped 5; count of bases not matched to a gene: 10. The CDR3 covers 15 residues. CDR3 coding DNA: TGCAGCGTCCGAATAGGGACAGGGGCTCATCAGCCCCAGCATTTT. It is translated as CSVRIGTGAHQPQHF.

This clonotype came up many times. The chain couples TRBV28 to TRBJ1-4; 7 bases are a match to TRBD1. Per the germline V gene, CDR1 is MDHEN and CDR2 is SYDVKM. Trimming cost V 4 bases and J 2 bases; bases outside gene matches: 7. The CDR3 is made up of 16 amino acids. CDR3 nucleotide sequence: TGTGCCAGCAGTTCCCCAGGCAGGGGGACTAATGAAAAACTGTTTTTT. As protein: CASSSPGRGTNEKLFF.

The chain employs TRBV12-3 or TRBV12-4 and TRBJ2-1; 10 nucleotides agree with TRBD2. The CDR3 contains 17 residues. V trimming: 6 bases; J trimming: 2 bases; junction bases outside the gene matches: 10. The CDR3 nucleotides are TGTGCCAGCAGCCCCGACTTCGGACTAGCGGCCTACAATGAGCAGTTCTTC. Encoded protein: CASSPDFGLAAYNEQFF.

The chain links TRBV5-6 to TRBJ1-5; D call uncertain. Trimming took off 0 bases at V and 5 bases at J, with 9 bases between the two ends. CDR3 length: 14 residues. CDR1 is SGHDT and CDR2 is YYEEEE in the germline V gene. CDR3 region: CASSLGWEHQPQHF. The CDR3 bases are TGTGCCAGCAGCTTGGGCTGGGAGCATCAGCCCCAGCATTTT.

This clonotype came up many times. The chain is built from TRBV5-1 and TRBJ1-6; D not certain. CDR1 is SGHRS, CDR2 YFSETQ, per germline. The CDR3 spans 16 residues. V gave up 2 bases and J gave up 5 bases, with 14 bases separating them. The CDR3 DNA follows: TGCGCCAGCAGCTTTCAACCACAAGGGAATAATTCACCCCTCCACTTT. This gives the protein CASSFQPQGNNSPLHF.

A few counts support this clonotype. This chain joins TRBV28 and TRBJ2-5; 7 bases align to TRBD2. Germline CDR1 is MDHEN and CDR2 is SYDVKM. After removal of 2 bases from V and 5 bases from J, the junction contained 5 bases not matched to a gene. This CDR3 is built from 14 residues. In nucleotides, the CDR3 is TGTGCCAGCAGTTTAGCGGGGGTTGACGAGACCCAGTACTTC. Translated: CASSLAGVDETQYF.

The chain combines TRBV3-1 with TRBJ2-2; 14 bases line up with TRBD2. CDR3 length: 19 amino acids. Germline-derived CDR1 and CDR2 are LGHDT and YNNKEL (reference sequence). With 1 base clipped from V and 6 bases from J, the junction kept 10 bases outside the gene matches. CDR3 sequence reads: CASSQGLPGLAGVAGELFF. The CDR3 region has the DNA TGTGCCAGCAGCCAAGGTTTACCGGGACTAGCGGGAGTGGCCGGGGAGCTGTTTTTT. The whole variable domain, remainder taken from reference TRBV3-1 and TRBJ2-2, is DTAVSQTPKYLVTQMGNDKSIKCEQNLGHDTMYWYKQDSKKFLKIMFSYNNKELIINETVPNRFSPKSPDKAHLNLHINSLELGDSAVYFCASSQGLPGLAGVAGELFFGEGSRLTVL.

This chain connects TRBV14 to TRBJ2-3; no clear D. Germline CDR1 reads SGHDN; CDR2 reads FVKESK. Deletions cut 5 bases from V and 6 bases from J, with 18 bases between. This CDR3 contains 15 residues. The CDR3 here is CASSAFGGPADTQYF. The CDR3 bases are TGTGCCAGCAGCGCATTTGGTGGTCCAGCGGATACGCAGTATTTT.

This chain connects TRBV20-1 to TRBJ2-1; no reliable D call. Germline values: CDR1 DFQATT, CDR2 SNEGSKA (reference sequence). Trimming left V 6 bases short and J 7 bases short, with 19 bases between. The CDR3 length is 14 residues. CDR3 in DNA: TGCAGTGCCTCTCCCCCGGCGTCCCCGAATGAGCAGTTCTTC. This gives the protein CSASPPASPNEQFF.

The V gene is TRBV6-2 or TRBV6-3, the J gene TRBJ2-5, with D possibly TRBD1 on 5 matching bases. V was clipped by 4 bases and J by 3 bases, with 6 bases between them. CDR3 length equals 12 residues. Germline values: CDR1 MNHEY, CDR2 SVGEGT. CDR3 in amino acids: CASSSREETQYF. CDR3 nucleotides: TGTGCCAGCAGTTCCAGGGAAGAGACCCAGTACTTC.

Concerning this clonotype: A junction end diverges from the germline sequence, so it may reflect a read error. The genes are TRBV12-3 or TRBV12-4 and TRBJ2-4; 14 nucleotides line up with TRBD2. This CDR3 comprises 18 residues. The CDR3 reads CACSHTGTSGGQENIQYF. CDR3 nucleotide sequence: TGTGCCTGCAGTCACACCGGGACTAGCGGGGGTCAGGAAAACATTCAGTACTTC.